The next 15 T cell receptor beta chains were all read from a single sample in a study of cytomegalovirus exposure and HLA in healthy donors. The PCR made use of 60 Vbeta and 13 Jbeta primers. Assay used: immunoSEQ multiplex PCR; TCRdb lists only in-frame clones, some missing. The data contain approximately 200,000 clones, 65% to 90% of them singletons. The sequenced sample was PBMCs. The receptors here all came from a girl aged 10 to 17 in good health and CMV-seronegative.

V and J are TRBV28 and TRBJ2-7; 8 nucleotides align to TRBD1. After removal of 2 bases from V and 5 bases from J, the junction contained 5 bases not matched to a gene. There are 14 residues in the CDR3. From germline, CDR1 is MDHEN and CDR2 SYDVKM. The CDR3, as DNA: TGTGCCAGCAGTTTACAGGGGGCAGGCGACGAGCAGTACTTC. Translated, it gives CASSLQGAGDEQYF.

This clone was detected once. The CDR3 is CASSSLNTGELFF. The CDR3 DNA reads as TGTGCCAGCAGTTCCTTAAACACCGGGGAGCTGTTTTTT. The chain employs TRBV28 and TRBJ2-2; D is ambiguous. Trimming took off 4 bases at V and 2 bases at J, with 5 bases between the two ends. This CDR3 spans 13 amino acids. Germline V lookup: CDR1 MDHEN, CDR2 SYDVKM.

For the CDR3, the DNA is TGTGCCAGCAGCGTGTTCCAGATGAACACTGAAGCTTTCTTT. Translating it yields CASSVFQMNTEAFF. V and J are TRBV7-9 and TRBJ1-1; D gene uncertain. This CDR3 comprises 14 residues. V lost 5 bases and J 0 bases, leaving 10 bases between the germline ends. Germline V gives CDR1 SEHNR, CDR2 FQNEAQ (reference sequence). Full variable domain (missing parts from reference TRBV7-9 and TRBJ1-1): DTGVSQNPRHKITKRGQNVTFRCDPISEHNRLYWYRQTLGQGPEFLTYFQNEAQLEKSRLLSDRFSAERPKGSFSTLEIQRTEQGDSAMYLCASSVFQMNTEAFFGQGTRLTVV.

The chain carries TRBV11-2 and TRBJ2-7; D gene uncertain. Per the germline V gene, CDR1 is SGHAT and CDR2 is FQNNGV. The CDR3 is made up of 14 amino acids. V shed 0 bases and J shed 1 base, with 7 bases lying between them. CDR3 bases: TGTGCCAGCAGCTTAGATCTACTTTCCTACGAGCAGTACTTC. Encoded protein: CASSLDLLSYEQYF.

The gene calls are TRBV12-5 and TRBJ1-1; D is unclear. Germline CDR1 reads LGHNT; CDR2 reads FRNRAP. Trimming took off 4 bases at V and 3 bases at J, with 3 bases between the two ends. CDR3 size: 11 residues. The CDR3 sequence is CASGSYTEAFF. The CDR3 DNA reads TGTGCTAGTGGTTCGTACACTGAAGCTTTCTTT.

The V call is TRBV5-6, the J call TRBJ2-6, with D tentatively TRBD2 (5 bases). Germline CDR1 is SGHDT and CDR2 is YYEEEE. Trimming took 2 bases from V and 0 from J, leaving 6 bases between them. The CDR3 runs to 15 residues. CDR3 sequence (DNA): TGTGCCAGCAGCTTCCGGGGCTCTGGGGCCAACGTCCTGACTTTC. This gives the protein CASSFRGSGANVLTF.

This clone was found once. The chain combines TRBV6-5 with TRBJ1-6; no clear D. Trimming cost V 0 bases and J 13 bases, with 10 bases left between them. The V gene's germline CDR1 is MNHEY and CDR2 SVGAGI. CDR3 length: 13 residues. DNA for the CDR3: TGTGCCAGCAGTTACTCCGGACTCTCCCCCCTCCACTTT. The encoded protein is CASSYSGLSPLHF.

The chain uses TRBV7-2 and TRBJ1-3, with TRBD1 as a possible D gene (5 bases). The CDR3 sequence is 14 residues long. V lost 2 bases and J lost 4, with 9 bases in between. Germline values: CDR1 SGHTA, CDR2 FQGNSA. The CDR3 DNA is TGTGCCAGCAGCTTATGGGGCGAAGGAAACACCATATATTTT. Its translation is CASSLWGEGNTIYF. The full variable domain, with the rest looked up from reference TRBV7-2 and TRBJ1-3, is GAGVSQSPSNKVTEKGKDVELRCDPISGHTALYWYRQSLGQGLEFLIYFQGNSAPDKSGLPSDRFSAERTGGSVSTLTIQRTQQEDSAVYLCASSLWGEGNTIYFGEGSWLTVV.

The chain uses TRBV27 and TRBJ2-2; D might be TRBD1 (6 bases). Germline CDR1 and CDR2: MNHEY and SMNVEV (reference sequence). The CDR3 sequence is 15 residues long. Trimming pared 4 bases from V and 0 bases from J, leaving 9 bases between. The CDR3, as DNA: TGTGCCAGCAGTTCGACAGGAGCGAACACCGGGGAGCTGTTTTTT. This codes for CASSSTGANTGELFF.

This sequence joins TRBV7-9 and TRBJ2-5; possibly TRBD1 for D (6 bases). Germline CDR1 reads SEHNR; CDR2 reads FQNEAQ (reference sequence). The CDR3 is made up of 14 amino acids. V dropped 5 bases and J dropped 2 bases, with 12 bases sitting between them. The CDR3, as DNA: TGTGCCAGCAGCCCCCGGACAGCACAAGAGACCCAGTACTTC. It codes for CASSPRTAQETQYF. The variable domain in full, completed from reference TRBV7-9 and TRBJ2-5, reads DTGVSQNPRHKITKRGQNVTFRCDPISEHNRLYWYRQTLGQGPEFLTYFQNEAQLEKSRLLSDRFSAERPKGSFSTLEIQRTEQGDSAMYLCASSPRTAQETQYFGPGTRLLVL.

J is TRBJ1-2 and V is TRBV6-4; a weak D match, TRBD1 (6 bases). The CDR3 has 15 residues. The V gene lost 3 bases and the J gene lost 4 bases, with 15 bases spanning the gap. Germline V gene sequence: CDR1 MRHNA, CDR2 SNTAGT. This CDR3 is CASSEQGSIGYGYTF. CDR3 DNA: TGTGCCAGCAGTGAACAGGGTAGTATTGGCTATGGCTACACCTTC.

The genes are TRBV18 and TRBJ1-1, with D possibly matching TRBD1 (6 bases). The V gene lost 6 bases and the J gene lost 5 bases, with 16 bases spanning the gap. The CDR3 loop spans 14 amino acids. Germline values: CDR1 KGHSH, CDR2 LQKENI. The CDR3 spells CASSLQGEETEAFF. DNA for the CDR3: TGTGCCAGCTCCCTACAGGGAGAAGAGACTGAAGCTTTCTTT. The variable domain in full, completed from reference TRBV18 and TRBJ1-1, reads NAGVMQNPRHLVRRRGQEARLRCSPMKGHSHVYWYRQLPEEGLKFMVYLQKENIIDESGMPKERFSAEFPKEGPSILRIQQVVRGDSAAYFCASSLQGEETEAFFGQGTRLTVV.

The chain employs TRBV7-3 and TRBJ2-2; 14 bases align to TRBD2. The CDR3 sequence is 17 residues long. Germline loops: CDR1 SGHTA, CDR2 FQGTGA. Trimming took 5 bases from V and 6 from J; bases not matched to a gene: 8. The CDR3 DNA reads TGTGCCAGCAGCCCAGGAGGGGGACTAGCGGGAGCCGGGGAGCTGTTTTTT. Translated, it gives CASSPGGGLAGAGELFF.

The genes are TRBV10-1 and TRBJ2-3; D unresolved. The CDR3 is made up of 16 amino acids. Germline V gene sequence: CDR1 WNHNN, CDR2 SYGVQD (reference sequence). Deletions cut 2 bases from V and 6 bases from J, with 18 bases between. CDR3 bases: TGCGCCAGCAGTGAGCCCCCCCAGACGACTTCGGATACGCAGTATTTT. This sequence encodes CASSEPPQTTSDTQYF.

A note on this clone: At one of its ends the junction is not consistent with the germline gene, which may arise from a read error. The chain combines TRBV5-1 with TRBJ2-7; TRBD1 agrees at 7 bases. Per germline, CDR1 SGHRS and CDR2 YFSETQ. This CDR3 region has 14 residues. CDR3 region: CASSLGQASHEQYF. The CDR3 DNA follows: TGCGCCAGCAGCTTAGGACAGGCCTCCCACGAGCAGTACTTC.